The TCR beta chain under discussion was sequenced for a study of blood T cell repertoires in COVID-19. As for the study in general: COVID-19 samples, acute and convalescent, were from the United States, Italy and Spain. PBMCs, B-cell-depleted T cells, or T cells provided the cDNA or gDNA that made up the material.

This clone was found once. Trimming took off 0 bases at V and 8 bases at J, with 10 bases between the two ends. The length of the CDR3 is 12 residues. Germline-derived CDR1 and CDR2 are SQVTM and ANQGSEA. Recovered Cohort 3 donors showed two negative PCRs, clearance, or symptom resolution. TCRdb's table, derived via immunoSEQ multiplex PCR, lists solely in-frame clones and lacks some. The sample holds approximately 280,000 clones, around 85% seen once. This rearrangement joins TRBV29-1 to TRBJ1-1, with D uncertain. Sample: PBMCs or T cells enriched from blood (not recorded which). This TCR was sampled from a woman aged 50 to 60 who had recovered from COVID-19. CDR3 residues: CSVEDGRGEAFF. In nucleotides, the CDR3 is TGCAGCGTTGAAGATGGCAGAGGAGAAGCTTTCTTT.